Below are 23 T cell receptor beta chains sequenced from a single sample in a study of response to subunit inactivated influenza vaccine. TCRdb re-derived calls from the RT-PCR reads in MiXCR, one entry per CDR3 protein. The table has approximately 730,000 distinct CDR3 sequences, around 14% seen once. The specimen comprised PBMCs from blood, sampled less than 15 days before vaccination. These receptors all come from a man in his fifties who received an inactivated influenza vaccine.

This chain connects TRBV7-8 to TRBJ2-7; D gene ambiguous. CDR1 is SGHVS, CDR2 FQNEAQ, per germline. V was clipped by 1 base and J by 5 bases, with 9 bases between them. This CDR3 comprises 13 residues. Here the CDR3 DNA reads TGTGCCAGCAGCTTAGGGCCGATCGACGAGCAGTACTTC. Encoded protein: CASSLGPIDEQYF.

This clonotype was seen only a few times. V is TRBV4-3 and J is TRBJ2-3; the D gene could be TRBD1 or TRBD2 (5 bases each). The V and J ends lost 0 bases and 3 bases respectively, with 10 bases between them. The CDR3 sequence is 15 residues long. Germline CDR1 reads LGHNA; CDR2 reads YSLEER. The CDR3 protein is CASSQERGSTDTQYF. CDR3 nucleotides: TGCGCCAGCAGCCAAGAGAGGGGTAGTACAGATACGCAGTATTTT.

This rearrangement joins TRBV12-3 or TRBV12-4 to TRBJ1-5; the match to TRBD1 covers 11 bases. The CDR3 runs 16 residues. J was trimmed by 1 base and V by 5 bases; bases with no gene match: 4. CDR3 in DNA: TGTGCCAGCAGTCCGGACAGGGGGCGAAGCAATCAGCCCCAGCATTTT. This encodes CASSPDRGRSNQPQHF.

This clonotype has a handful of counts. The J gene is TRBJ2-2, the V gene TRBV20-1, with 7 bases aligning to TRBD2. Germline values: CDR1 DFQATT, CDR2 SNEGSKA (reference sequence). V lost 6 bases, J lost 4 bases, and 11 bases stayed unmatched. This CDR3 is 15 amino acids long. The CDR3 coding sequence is TGCAGTGCGCCTTATGAGGGAGGGACCACCGGGGAGCTGTTTTTT. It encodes CSAPYEGGTTGELFF.

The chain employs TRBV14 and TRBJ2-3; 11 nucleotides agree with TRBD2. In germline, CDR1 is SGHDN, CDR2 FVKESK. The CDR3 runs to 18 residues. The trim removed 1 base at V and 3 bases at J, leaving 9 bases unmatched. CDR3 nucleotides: TGTGCCAGCAGCCAAGGGGGACTAGCGGCAACCCTTACAGATACGCAGTATTTT. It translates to CASSQGGLAATLTDTQYF.

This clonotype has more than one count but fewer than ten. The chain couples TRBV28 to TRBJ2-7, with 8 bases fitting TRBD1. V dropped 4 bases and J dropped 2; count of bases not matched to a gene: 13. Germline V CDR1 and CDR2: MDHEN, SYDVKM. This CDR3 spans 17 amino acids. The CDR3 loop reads CASSSPGQGEGTYEQYF. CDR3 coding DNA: TGTGCCAGCAGTTCCCCCGGACAGGGCGAAGGAACCTACGAGCAGTACTTC.

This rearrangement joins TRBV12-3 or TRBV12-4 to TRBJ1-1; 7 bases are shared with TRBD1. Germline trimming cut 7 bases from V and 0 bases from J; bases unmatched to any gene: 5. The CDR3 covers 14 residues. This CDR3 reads CASKPGQMNTEAFF. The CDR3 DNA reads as TGTGCCAGCAAACCGGGACAGATGAACACTGAAGCTTTCTTT.

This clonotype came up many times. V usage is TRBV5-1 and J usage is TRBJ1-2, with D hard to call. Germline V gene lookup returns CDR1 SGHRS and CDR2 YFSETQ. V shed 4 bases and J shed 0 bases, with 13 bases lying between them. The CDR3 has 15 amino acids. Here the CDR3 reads CASSRDISTNYGYTF. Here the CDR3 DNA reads TGCGCCAGCAGCCGCGACATTTCCACTAACTATGGCTACACCTTC.

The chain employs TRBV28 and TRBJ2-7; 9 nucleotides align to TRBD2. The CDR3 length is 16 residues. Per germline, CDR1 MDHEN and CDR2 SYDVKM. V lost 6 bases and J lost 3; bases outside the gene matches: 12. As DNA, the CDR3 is TGTGCCAGCAGCTACCGCGGGGGGACTAGCAGCTACGAGCAGTACTTC. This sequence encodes CASSYRGGTSSYEQYF. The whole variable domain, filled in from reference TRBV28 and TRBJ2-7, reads DVKVTQSSRYLVKRTGEKVFLECVQDMDHENMFWYRQDPGLGLRLIYFSYDVKMKEKGDIPEGYSVSREKKERFSLILESASTNQTSMYLCASSYRGGTSSYEQYFGPGTRLTVT.

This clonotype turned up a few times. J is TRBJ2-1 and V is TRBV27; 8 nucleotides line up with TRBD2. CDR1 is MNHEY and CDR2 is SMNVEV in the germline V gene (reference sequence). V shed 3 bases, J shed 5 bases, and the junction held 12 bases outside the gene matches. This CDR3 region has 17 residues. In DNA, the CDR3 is TGTGCCAGCAGTTTGTTCTCATTCTTAGCGGGGAACAATGAGCAGTTCTTC. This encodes CASSLFSFLAGNNEQFF.

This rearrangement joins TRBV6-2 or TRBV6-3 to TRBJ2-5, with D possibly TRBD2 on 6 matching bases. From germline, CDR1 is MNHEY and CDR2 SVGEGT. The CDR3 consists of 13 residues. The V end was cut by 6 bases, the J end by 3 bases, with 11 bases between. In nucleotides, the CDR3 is TGTGCCAGCAGGGCCTGGGAGGAAGAGACCCAGTACTTC. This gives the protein CASRAWEEETQYF.

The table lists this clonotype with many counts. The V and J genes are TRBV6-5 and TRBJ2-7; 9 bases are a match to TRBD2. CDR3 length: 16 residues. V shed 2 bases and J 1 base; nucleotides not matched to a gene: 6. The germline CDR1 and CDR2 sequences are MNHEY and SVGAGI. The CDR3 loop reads CASSYPRLAESYEQYF. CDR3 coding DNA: TGTGCCAGCAGTTACCCGAGACTAGCGGAGTCCTACGAGCAGTACTTC.

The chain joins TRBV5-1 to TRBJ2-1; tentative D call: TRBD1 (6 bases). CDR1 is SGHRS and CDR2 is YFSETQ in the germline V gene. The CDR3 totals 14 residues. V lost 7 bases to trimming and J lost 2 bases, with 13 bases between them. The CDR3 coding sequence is TGCGCCAGCGGCCGGGACACAGCCTACAATGAGCAGTTCTTC. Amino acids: CASGRDTAYNEQFF.

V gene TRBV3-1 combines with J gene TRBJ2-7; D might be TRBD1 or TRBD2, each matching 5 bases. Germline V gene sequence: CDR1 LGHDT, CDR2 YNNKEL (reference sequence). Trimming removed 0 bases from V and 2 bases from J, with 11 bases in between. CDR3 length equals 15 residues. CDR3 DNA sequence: TGTGCCAGCAGCCAAGACACGGGGACCCCCTACGAGCAGTACTTC. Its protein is CASSQDTGTPYEQYF.

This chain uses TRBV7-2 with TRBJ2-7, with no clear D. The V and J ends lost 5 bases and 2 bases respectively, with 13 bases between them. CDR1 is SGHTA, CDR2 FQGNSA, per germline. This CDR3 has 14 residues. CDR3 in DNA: TGTGCCAGCAGCCGAACTGGGGATGCCTACGAGCAGTACTTC. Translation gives CASSRTGDAYEQYF.

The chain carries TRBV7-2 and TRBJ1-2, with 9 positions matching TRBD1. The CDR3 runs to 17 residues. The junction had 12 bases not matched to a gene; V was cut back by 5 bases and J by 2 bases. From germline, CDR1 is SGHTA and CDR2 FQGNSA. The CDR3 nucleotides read TGTGCCAGCAGCCCGGGGACAGGGAGGGAGAAGAACTATGGCTACACCTTC. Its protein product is CASSPGTGREKNYGYTF.

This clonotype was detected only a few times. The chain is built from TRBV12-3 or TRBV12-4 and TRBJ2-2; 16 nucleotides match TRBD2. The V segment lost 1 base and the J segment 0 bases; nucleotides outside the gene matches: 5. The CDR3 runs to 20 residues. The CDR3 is CASSLGPGLAGGSNTGELFF. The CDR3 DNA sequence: TGTGCCAGCAGTTTAGGCCCGGGACTAGCGGGAGGGTCGAACACCGGGGAGCTGTTTTTT.

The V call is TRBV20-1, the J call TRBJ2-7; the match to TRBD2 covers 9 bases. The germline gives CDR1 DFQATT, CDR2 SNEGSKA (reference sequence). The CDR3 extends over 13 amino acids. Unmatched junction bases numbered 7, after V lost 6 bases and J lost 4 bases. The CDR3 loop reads CSAPLSGRYEQYF. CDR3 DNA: TGCAGTGCCCCCCTGAGCGGGAGGTACGAGCAGTACTTC.

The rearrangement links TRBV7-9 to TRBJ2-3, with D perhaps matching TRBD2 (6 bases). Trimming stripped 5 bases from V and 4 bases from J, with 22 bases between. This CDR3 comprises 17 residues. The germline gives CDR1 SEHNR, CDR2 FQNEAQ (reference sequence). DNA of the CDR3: TGTGCCAGCAGCCTCCTCCTAGCGACCGATAGGGCAGATACGCAGTATTTT. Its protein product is CASSLLLATDRADTQYF. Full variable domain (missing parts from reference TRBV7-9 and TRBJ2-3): DTGVSQNPRHKITKRGQNVTFRCDPISEHNRLYWYRQTLGQGPEFLTYFQNEAQLEKSRLLSDRFSAERPKGSFSTLEIQRTEQGDSAMYLCASSLLLATDRADTQYFGPGTRLTVL.

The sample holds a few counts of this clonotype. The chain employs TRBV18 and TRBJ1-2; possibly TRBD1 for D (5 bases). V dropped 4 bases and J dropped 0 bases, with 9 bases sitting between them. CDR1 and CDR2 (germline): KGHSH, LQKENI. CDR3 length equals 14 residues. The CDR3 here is CASSHRDANYGYTF. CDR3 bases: TGTGCCAGCTCACACCGGGACGCTAACTATGGCTACACCTTC.

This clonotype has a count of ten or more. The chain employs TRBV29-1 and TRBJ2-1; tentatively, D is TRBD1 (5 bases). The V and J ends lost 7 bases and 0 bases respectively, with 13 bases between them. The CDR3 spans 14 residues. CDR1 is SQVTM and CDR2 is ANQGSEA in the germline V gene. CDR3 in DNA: TGCAGCGCCAGGGCCATGAGCTCCTACAATGAGCAGTTCTTC. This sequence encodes CSARAMSSYNEQFF.

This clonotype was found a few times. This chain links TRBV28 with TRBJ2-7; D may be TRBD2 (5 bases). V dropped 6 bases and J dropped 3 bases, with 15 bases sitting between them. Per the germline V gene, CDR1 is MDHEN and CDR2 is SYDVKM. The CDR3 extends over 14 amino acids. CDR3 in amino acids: CASSREARGYEQYF. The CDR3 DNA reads TGTGCCAGCAGCAGAGAGGCCCGGGGCTACGAGCAGTACTTC. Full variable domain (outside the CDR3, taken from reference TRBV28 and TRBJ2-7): DVKVTQSSRYLVKRTGEKVFLECVQDMDHENMFWYRQDPGLGLRLIYFSYDVKMKEKGDIPEGYSVSREKKERFSLILESASTNQTSMYLCASSREARGYEQYFGPGTRLTVT.

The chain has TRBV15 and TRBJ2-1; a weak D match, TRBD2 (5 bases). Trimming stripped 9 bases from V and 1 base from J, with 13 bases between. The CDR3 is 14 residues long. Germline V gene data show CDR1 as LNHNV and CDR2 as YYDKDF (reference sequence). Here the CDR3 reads CATTKRESYNEQFF. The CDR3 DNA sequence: TGTGCCACGACCAAACGGGAATCCTACAATGAGCAGTTCTTC.